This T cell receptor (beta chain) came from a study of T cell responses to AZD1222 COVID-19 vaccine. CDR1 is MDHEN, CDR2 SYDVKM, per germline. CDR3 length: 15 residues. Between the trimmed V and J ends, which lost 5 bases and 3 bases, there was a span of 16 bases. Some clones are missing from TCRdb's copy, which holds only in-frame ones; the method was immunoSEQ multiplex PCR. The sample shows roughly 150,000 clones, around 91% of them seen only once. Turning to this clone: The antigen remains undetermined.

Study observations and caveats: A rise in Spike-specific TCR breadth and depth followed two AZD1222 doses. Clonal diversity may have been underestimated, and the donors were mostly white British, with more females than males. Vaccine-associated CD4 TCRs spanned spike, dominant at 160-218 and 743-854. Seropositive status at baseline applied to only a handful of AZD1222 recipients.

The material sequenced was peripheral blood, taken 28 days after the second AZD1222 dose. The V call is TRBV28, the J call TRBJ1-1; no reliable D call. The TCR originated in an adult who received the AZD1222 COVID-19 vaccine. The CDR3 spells CASSPFKAFHTEAFF. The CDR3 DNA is TGTGCCAGCAGTCCCTTCAAGGCATTCCACACTGAAGCTTTCTTT.